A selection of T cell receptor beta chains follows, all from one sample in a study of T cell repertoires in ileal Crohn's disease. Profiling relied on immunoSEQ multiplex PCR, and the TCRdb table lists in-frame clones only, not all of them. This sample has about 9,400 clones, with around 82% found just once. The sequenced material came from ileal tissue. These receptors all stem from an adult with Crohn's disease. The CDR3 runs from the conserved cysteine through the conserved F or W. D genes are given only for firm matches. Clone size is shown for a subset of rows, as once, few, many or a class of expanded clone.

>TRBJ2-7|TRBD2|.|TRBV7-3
TGTGCCAGCAGCTTAGGAGCGGGGGGGAAGGACGAGCAGTACTTC
CASSLGAGGKDEQYF
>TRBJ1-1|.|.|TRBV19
TGTGCCAGTAGTATAAGAGGTGGGGGCCACACTGAAGCTTTCTTT
CASSIRGGGHTEAFF
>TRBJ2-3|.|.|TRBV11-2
TGTGCCAGCAGCTTAGCGTTCACAGATACGCAGTATTTT
CASSLAFTDTQYF
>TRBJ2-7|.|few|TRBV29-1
TGCAGCGTTGAAAAAGGGGCCCCGGGACTTGGGCAGTACTTC
CSVEKGAPGLGQYF
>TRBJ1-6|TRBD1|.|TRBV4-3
TGCGCCAGCAGCCAGATTACAGGGGGCGCTTCACCCCTCCACTTT
CASSQITGGASPLHF
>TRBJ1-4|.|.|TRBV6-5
TGTGCCAGCAGTAGAACAGGTTATGAAAAACTGTTTTTT
CASSRTGYEKLFF
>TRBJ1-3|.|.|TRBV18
TGTGCCAGCTCACCAAGCTCTCTTCGACAGCTCTCTGGAAACACCATATATTTT
CASSPSSLRQLSGNTIYF
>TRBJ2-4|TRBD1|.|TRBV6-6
TGTGCCAGCAGTTACCCCTGGACAGGGGATCAAAACATTCAGTACTTC
CASSYPWTGDQNIQYF
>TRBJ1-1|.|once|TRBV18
TGTGCCAGCTCACCACGGGAGGCCCGGGGTGGTGAAGCTTTCTTT
CASSPREARGGEAFF
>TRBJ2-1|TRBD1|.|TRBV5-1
TGCGCCAGCAGCTGGGGACAGGGGCGCCCCAATGAGCAGTTCTTC
CASSWGQGRPNEQFF
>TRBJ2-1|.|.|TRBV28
TGTGCCAGCAGCCCCCCGCCTCGGAATGAGCAGTTCTTC
CASSPPPRNEQFF
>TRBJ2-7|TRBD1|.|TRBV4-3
TGCGCCAGCAGCCGAAACAGGGGGCCCCTACTCTACGAGCAGTACTTC
CASSRNRGPLLYEQYF
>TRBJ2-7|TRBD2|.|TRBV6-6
TGTGCCAGCAGTTACGCGGGGGGGCACTCCTACGAGCAGTACTTC
CASSYAGGHSYEQYF
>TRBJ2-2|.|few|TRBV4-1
TGCGCCAGCAGCTCTGGACTCCAGAGGGCAACCGGGGAGCTGTTTTTT
CASSSGLQRATGELFF
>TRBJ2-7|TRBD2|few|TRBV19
TGTGCCAGCCGCCCCCGTGGGACTAGCTACGAGCAGTACTTC
CASRPRGTSYEQYF
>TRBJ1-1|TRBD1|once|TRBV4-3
TGCGCCAGCAGCCAAGAGGGCAGGGGGCGGTACAGGAACACTGAAGCTTTCTTT
CASSQEGRGRYRNTEAFF
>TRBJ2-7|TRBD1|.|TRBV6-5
TGTGCCAGCAGTGCCGGGACAGTCTACGAGCAGTACTTC
CASSAGTVYEQYF
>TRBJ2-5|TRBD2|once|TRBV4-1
TGCGCCAGCAGCGCTAGCGGGGGTCATGGGACCCAGTACTTC
CASSASGGHGTQYF
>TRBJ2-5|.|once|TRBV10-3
TGTGCCATCAGTGGGCGACAGCAAGAGACCCAGTACTTC
CAISGRQQETQYF
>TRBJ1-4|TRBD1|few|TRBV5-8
TGTGCCAGCAGCTCGGGACAGGGTAGTGAAAAACTGTTTTTT
CASSSGQGSEKLFF
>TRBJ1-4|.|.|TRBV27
TGTGCCAGCGGGGGCAGGGCCCATGAAAAACTGTTTTTT
CASGGRAHEKLFF
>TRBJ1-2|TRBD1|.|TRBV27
TGTGCCAGCAGGGATCCGGGACAGGGGGCGCGAGGTGGCTACACCTTC
CASRDPGQGARGGYTF
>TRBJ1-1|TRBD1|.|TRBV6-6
TGTGCCAGTCGGACAGGAGGGAACACTGAAGCTTTCTTT
CASRTGGNTEAFF
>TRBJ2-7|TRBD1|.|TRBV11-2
TGTGCCAGCAGCTTATCCGCGGACAGGGCAGCCCGCGAGCAGTACTTC
CASSLSADRAAREQYF
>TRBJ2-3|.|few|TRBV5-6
TGTGCCAGCAGCTTGTTGGGGCTTCAGGCGGATACGCAGTATTTT
CASSLLGLQADTQYF
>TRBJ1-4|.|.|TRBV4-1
TGCGCCAGCAGCCAAGATCCGCGGGGCAATGAAAAACTGTTTTTT
CASSQDPRGNEKLFF
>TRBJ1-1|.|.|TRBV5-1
TGCGCCAGCAGCGCTGTCACGGGGACTGAAGCTTTCTTT
CASSAVTGTEAFF
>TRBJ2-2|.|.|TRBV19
TGTGCCAGCCGATCCCGACTAGCGAACACCGGGGAGCTGTTTTTT
CASRSRLANTGELFF
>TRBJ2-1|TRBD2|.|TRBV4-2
TGTGCCAGCAGCGTATCTAGCGGGAAGAATGAGCAGTTCTTC
CASSVSSGKNEQFF